The 24 T cell receptor beta chains below all came from one sample that was sequenced in a study of blood T cell repertoires in COVID-19. Sequencing was performed with immunoSEQ multiplex PCR; in TCRdb, only in-frame clones are kept and a portion is missing. The table has 95,000 to 150,000 clones, 55% to 70% seen once. The sequencing sample was made of peripheral blood. These receptors were collected from a woman aged 70 to 79 with acute or convalescent COVID-19.

The chain employs TRBV2 and TRBJ2-1, with 15 bases matching TRBD2. The germline CDR1 and CDR2 sequences are SNHLY and FYNNEI. This CDR3 is built from 13 residues. The V gene end was trimmed by 4 bases and the J gene end by 14 bases; junction bases not matched to a gene: 3. The CDR3, as DNA: TGTGCCAGCAGTGCGGGACTAGCGGGAGGAAAGTTCTTC. It yields the protein CASSAGLAGGKFF. Full variable domain (outside the CDR3, taken from reference TRBV2 and TRBJ2-1): EPEVTQTPSHQVTQMGQEVILRCVPISNHLYFYWYRQILGQKVEFLVSFYNNEISEKSEIFDDQFSVERPDGSNFTLKIRSTKLEDSAMYFCASSAGLAGGKFFGPGTRLTVL.

V usage is TRBV9 and J usage is TRBJ2-3, with TRBD2 matching over 8 bases. The CDR3 is made up of 16 amino acids. Trimming at V came to 3 bases and at J to 5 bases, leaving 11 bases not matched to a gene. Germline assignment: CDR1 SGDLS and CDR2 YYNGEE. The CDR3 DNA reads as TGTGCCAGCAGCGGAACTCCGGCGGGGGGACTAGATACGCAGTATTTT. Protein product: CASSGTPAGGLDTQYF.

This clone has just a few counts. The V gene is TRBV10-3, the J gene TRBJ1-2, with a tentative D call TRBD1 (5 bases). Trimming took 0 bases from V and 2 from J, leaving 7 bases between them. The germline V gene has CDR1 ENHRY and CDR2 SYGVKD. The CDR3 covers 14 residues. This chain's CDR3 is CAISESTANYGYTF. CDR3 DNA sequence: TGTGCCATCAGTGAGTCGACAGCCAACTATGGCTACACCTTC.

This clone has only a few counts. V gene TRBV19 combines with J gene TRBJ2-7, with D possibly matching TRBD1 (6 bases). Germline V lookup: CDR1 LNHDA, CDR2 SQIVND (reference sequence). The CDR3 is 17 amino acids. V lost 0 bases and J 3 bases, leaving 18 bases between the germline ends. The chain's CDR3 is CASSIDPLTGKGYEQYF. The CDR3 region has the DNA TGTGCCAGTAGTATAGATCCGCTAACAGGGAAAGGCTACGAGCAGTACTTC.

The chain has TRBV5-1 and TRBJ1-1; D gene unclear. Germline assignment: CDR1 SGHRS and CDR2 YFSETQ. CDR3 length: 12 amino acids. Trimming removed 4 bases from V and 8 bases from J, with 12 bases in between. The CDR3 nucleotides are TGCGCCAGCAGCCCGAGCGGGCCCGAAGCTTTCTTT. Protein sequence: CASSPSGPEAFF. The full variable domain, its missing parts supplied by reference TRBV5-1 and TRBJ1-1, is KAGVTQTPRYLIKTRGQQVTLSCSPISGHRSVSWYQQTPGQGLQFLFEYFSETQRNKGNFPGRFSGRQFSNSRSEMNVSTLELGDSALYLCASSPSGPEAFFGQGTRLTVV.

The chain joins TRBV21-1 to TRBJ1-5; the D call TRBD1 from the table was never checked on the DNA. TRBV21-1 is a pseudogene segment. CDR3 length equals 18 residues. DNA for the CDR3: TGTGCCAGCAGCAAAGAGGGGGACAGGACCTCTAGCAATCAGCCCCAGCATTTT. Its translation is CASSKEGDRTSSNQPQHF.

This clone was seen repeatedly, ten times or more. V and J are TRBV5-5 and TRBJ2-7, with D possibly TRBD1 on 6 matching bases. Germline-derived CDR1 and CDR2 are SGHKS and YYEKEE (reference sequence). V was cut by 0 bases and J by 3 bases, with 10 bases left in between. CDR3 length: 14 amino acids. The CDR3 loop is CASSLEGHSYEQYF. CDR3 coding DNA: TGTGCCAGCAGCTTGGAGGGACACAGCTACGAGCAGTACTTC.

The gene calls are TRBV6-4 and TRBJ2-3; D uncertain. The V gene lost 2 bases and the J gene lost 2 bases, with 5 bases spanning the gap. The length of the CDR3 is 13 residues. CDR1 MRHNA and CDR2 SNTAGT come from the germline V gene. In DNA, the CDR3 is TGTGCCAGCAGTGACCCGTTCACAGATACGCAGTATTTT. Translation gives CASSDPFTDTQYF.

V is TRBV12-3 or TRBV12-4 and J is TRBJ2-5, with D possibly matching TRBD2 (5 bases). The V and J ends lost 3 bases and 2 bases respectively, with 7 bases between them. The length of the CDR3 is 13 residues. The CDR3 protein is CASSFTGQETQYF. The CDR3, as DNA: TGTGCCAGCAGTTTCACGGGGCAAGAGACCCAGTACTTC.

Worth noting for this clone: One junction end does not reproduce the germline sequence, and a read error may be involved. The gene calls are TRBV7-7 and TRBJ2-3; D might be TRBD1 (6 bases). CDR1 and CDR2 from the germline V gene are SSHAT and FNYEAQ (reference sequence). The CDR3 length is 14 residues. As DNA, the CDR3 is TGTGCTAGCAGCCTTCGACAGGGCACAGATACGCAGTATTTT. Translating it yields CASSLRQGTDTQYF.

The chain has TRBV18 and TRBJ1-1, with a tentative D call TRBD1 (6 bases). The length of the CDR3 is 17 residues. Germline V gives CDR1 KGHSH, CDR2 LQKENI. V was cut by 3 bases and J by 0 bases, with 17 bases left in between. CDR3 nucleotide sequence: TGTGCCAGCTCACCCCGGACAGAGCTTACCGTGAACACTGAAGCTTTCTTT. Protein sequence: CASSPRTELTVNTEAFF.

J is TRBJ2-3 and V is TRBV6-2 or TRBV6-3; D gene unclear. Germline V CDR1 and CDR2: MNHEY, SVGEGT. The CDR3 runs to 12 residues. V dropped 2 bases and J dropped 5 bases, with 5 bases sitting between them. The CDR3 nucleotides read TGTGCCAGCAGTTACGCAGGAGATACGCAGTATTTT. It encodes CASSYAGDTQYF.

This clone was counted a single time. The J gene is TRBJ2-7, the V gene TRBV30, with TRBD1 matching over 8 bases. Looked up from germline, CDR1 is GTSNPN and CDR2 is SVGIG (reference sequence). This CDR3 spans 14 amino acids. After removal of 7 bases from V and 5 bases from J, the junction contained 13 bases not matched to a gene. CDR3 nucleotide sequence: TGTGCCTCCGGAGAGGGGACAGGAAGGGACGAGCAGTACTTC. Its protein is CASGEGTGRDEQYF.

The rearrangement joins TRBV11-3 to TRBJ2-1; D unclear. The germline V gene encodes CDR1 SGHNT and CDR2 YENEEA. The CDR3 has 13 amino acids. V lost 6 bases to trimming and J lost 10 bases, with 16 bases between them. CDR3 DNA: TGTGCCAGCAGATACTCGGCTACCGGGGAGCAGTTCTTC. This encodes CASRYSATGEQFF.

The V gene is TRBV3-1 (or the pseudogene TRBV3-2), the J gene TRBJ2-3; 8 bases agree with TRBD2. This CDR3 is built from 15 residues. Germline V CDR1 and CDR2: LGHDT, YNNKEL (reference sequence). Losses at the gene ends were 1 base for V and 5 bases for J; bases not matched to a gene: 5. DNA of the CDR3: TGTGCCAGCAGCCAAGCGGGGGGGCTAGGAGATACGCAGTATTTT. Protein product: CASSQAGGLGDTQYF.

The chain employs TRBV30 and TRBJ2-7; 9 bases agree with TRBD1. Unmatched junction bases numbered 16, after V lost 7 bases and J lost 6 bases. Germline values: CDR1 GTSNPN, CDR2 SVGIG (reference sequence). The CDR3 covers 15 residues. The CDR3 nucleotides are TGTGCCTCAGAGGCCCGGACAGGGGCCGCCGGCGAGCAGTACTTC. Amino acids: CASEARTGAAGEQYF.

The chain joins TRBV21-1 to TRBJ1-2; the D call TRBD1 from the table was never checked on the DNA. TRBV21-1 is designated a pseudogene. This CDR3 spans 13 amino acids. The CDR3 DNA reads as TGTGCCAGCAGCACAGGGACAGGGTATGGCTACACCTTC. It codes for CASSTGTGYGYTF.

The rearrangement uses TRBV7-3 and TRBJ2-1; 12 nucleotides match TRBD2. The CDR3 covers 14 residues. V gave up 6 bases and J gave up 7 bases; unmatched junction bases: 4. The germline V gene has CDR1 SGHTA and CDR2 FQGTGA. This CDR3 reads CASSLAGGGNEQFF. The CDR3 nucleotides are TGTGCCAGCAGTCTAGCGGGAGGGGGAAATGAGCAGTTCTTC.

This clone was counted between two and nine times. This sequence joins TRBV7-9 and TRBJ1-2; 10 bases are a match to TRBD1. The germline V gene has CDR1 SEHNR and CDR2 FQNEAQ (reference sequence). With V trimmed by 5 bases and J by 8 bases, 11 bases remained unmatched. The CDR3 loop spans 15 amino acids. DNA for the CDR3: TGTGCCAGCAGCGGGCGGGACAGGGGCATAGAGGGCTACACCTTC. Its protein is CASSGRDRGIEGYTF.

V gene TRBV19 combines with J gene TRBJ2-1; TRBD1 is a possible D gene (6 bases). Trimming took off 4 bases at V and 3 bases at J, with 7 bases between the two ends. Germline CDR1 is LNHDA and CDR2 is SQIVND (reference sequence). The CDR3 covers 13 residues. The CDR3 DNA follows: TGTGCCAGTAGTACAGGGGTCTACAATGAGCAGTTCTTC. Translated: CASSTGVYNEQFF.

V gene TRBV27 combines with J gene TRBJ1-2; no definite D call. There are 13 residues in the CDR3. Germline values: CDR1 MNHEY, CDR2 SMNVEV (reference sequence). With 5 bases removed from V and 4 bases from J, the gap between germline ends came to 11 bases. CDR3 sequence: CASSNRGPYGYTF. The CDR3 DNA reads as TGTGCCAGCAGTAACCGAGGTCCCTATGGCTACACCTTC.

For this clone: A far larger clone is just one base off, so this is likely a read error. The CDR3 spells CASSLNRNTEAFF. The CDR3 DNA follows: TGTGCCAGCAGCTTAAACAGGAACACTGAAGCTTTCTTT. The V call is TRBV7-3, the J call TRBJ1-1; D not certain. The CDR3 has 13 amino acids. V dropped 1 base and J dropped 1 base, with 4 bases sitting between them. In germline, CDR1 is SGHTA, CDR2 FQGTGA.

The chain couples TRBV11-3 to TRBJ2-3, with 7 bases lining up with TRBD2. The V and J ends lost 5 bases and 5 bases, in that order; junction bases with no gene match: 13. Germline values: CDR1 SGHNT, CDR2 YENEEA. CDR3 length equals 16 residues. The CDR3 reads CASSPGRASLGDTQYF. The CDR3 DNA sequence: TGTGCCAGCAGCCCGGGGAGGGCCAGTTTGGGAGATACGCAGTATTTT.

This clone is a singleton in its sample. The chain has TRBV5-4 and TRBJ1-5, with TRBD1 matching over 7 bases. This CDR3 region has 13 residues. Germline-derived CDR1 and CDR2 are SGHNT and YYREEE (reference sequence). J gave up 6 bases and V 0 bases, and 0 bases lay outside the gene matches. This chain's CDR3 is CASSLGQGQPQHF. DNA for the CDR3: TGTGCCAGCAGCTTGGGACAGGGTCAGCCCCAGCATTTT.